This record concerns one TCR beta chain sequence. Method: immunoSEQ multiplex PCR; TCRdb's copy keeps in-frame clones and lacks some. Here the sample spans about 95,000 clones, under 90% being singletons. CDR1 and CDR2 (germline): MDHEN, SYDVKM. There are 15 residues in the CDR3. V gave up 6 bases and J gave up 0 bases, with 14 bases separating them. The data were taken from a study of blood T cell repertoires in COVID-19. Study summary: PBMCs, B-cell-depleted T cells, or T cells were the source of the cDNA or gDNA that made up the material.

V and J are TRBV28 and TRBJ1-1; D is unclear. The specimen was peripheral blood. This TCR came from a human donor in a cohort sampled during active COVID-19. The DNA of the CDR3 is TGTGCCAGCAGGTCCCCCGGACTGTTGAACACTGAAGCTTTCTTT. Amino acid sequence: CASRSPGLLNTEAFF.